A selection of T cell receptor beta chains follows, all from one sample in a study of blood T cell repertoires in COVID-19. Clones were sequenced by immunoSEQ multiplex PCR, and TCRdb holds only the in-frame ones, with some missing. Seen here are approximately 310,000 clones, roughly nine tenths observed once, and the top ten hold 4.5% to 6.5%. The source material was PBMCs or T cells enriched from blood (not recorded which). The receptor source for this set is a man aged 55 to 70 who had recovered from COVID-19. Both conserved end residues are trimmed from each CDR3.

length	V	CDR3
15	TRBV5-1	ASSRSGLAGEGETQY
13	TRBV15	ATSRVGLAGYEQY
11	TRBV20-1	SASYWYLHEQY
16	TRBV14	ASSQPKGKGEYTGELF
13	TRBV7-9	ASSRGDGTSDEQF
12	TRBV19	ASTTGQGRQPQH
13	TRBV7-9	ASSSRGLGTDTQY
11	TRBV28	ASRGQPSYEQY
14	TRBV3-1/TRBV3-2	ASSQGTGGSHGELF
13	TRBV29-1	SVEGGSGSGGEQY
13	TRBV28	ASRPGLADFETQY
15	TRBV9	ASSVVRRVDRDNEQF
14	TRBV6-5	ASSYRRTSGYNEQF
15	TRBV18	ASSPTGTATGNQPQH
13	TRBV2	ASSRQGTPQETQY
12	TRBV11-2	ASSPSLAGGEQY
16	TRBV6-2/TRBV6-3	ASSSLQGVFGLGTEAF
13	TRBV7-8	ASSLGRLAVREQF
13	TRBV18	ASSPAPGQIYEQY
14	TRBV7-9	ASSKVAGGRSYEQY
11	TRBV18	ASKPPGYQPQH
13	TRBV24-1	ATSDSRTSTNEQF
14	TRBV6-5	ASSSTDRSYLYEQY
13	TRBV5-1	ASSPGLAGADTQY
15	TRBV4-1	ASSHHPDRVGYEKLF
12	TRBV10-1	ASSETLAGETQY
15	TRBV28	ASSLWSSEDVYNEQF
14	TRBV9	ASSLSPGGATGELF
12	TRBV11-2	ASSLAGSYNEQF
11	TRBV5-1	ASSAGTYNEQF
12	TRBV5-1	ASSVLRLDTEAF
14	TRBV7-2	ASSLGPSGRADTQY
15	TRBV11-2	ASSLRLAGEGTGELF
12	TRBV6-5	ASRSSGANYGYT
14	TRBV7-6	ASSPIRDRGSYEQY
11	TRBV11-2	ASSPGGNTEAF
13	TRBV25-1	ASSAHRDGYGGYT
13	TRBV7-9	ASSFVGVREDEQF